One sample yielded the 26 T cell receptor beta chains listed below, sequenced in a study of T cell responses to AZD1222 COVID-19 vaccine. The assay was immunoSEQ multiplex PCR, and TCRdb's table has in-frame clones only and misses some. The sample carries around 140,000 clones, approximately 90% recorded once. This specimen consisted of peripheral blood, obtained on day 0 of AZD1222 vaccination. These receptors were obtained from an adult in good health.

This clone was seen only once. The chain employs TRBV4-2 and TRBJ2-7; 10 positions agree with TRBD1. Germline loops: CDR1 LGHNA, CDR2 YNFKEQ. CDR3 length: 15 amino acids. After removal of 5 bases from V and 3 bases from J, the junction contained 7 bases not matched to a gene. CDR3 DNA: TGTGCCAGCAGCTTTCAAGGGACAGGGGACTACGAGCAGTACTTC. Its protein is CASSFQGTGDYEQYF.

This chain links TRBV7-9 with TRBJ2-2; possibly TRBD2 for D (5 bases). This CDR3 has 16 amino acids. The ends were cut back, 5 bases at V and 6 bases at J, with 19 bases in the middle. The V gene's germline CDR1 is SEHNR and CDR2 FQNEAQ (reference sequence). As DNA, the CDR3 is TGTGCCAGCAGCCCGAGGGTGGTTAGCGCGGCCGGGGAGCTGTTTTTT. This codes for CASSPRVVSAAGELFF.

DNA for the CDR3: TGTGCCAGCAGCCAAGACCGCGATGAGCAGTTCTTC. As protein: CASSQDRDEQFF. V gene TRBV3-1 (or the pseudogene TRBV3-2) combines with J gene TRBJ2-1; no clear D. V lost 0 bases to trimming and J lost 8 bases, with 5 bases between them. CDR3 length: 12 residues. Germline V CDR1 and CDR2: LGHDT, YNNKEL (reference sequence).

The chain is built from TRBV30 and TRBJ1-1; the D gene is possibly TRBD1 (6 bases). Per the germline V gene, CDR1 is GTSNPN and CDR2 is SVGIG (reference sequence). Trimming stripped 3 bases from V and 6 bases from J, with 14 bases between. The CDR3 covers 13 residues. The DNA for the CDR3 is TGTGCCTGGAGGGAGAGGCAGGGGTCTGAAGCTTTCTTT. As protein: CAWRERQGSEAFF. The variable domain in full, completed from reference TRBV30 and TRBJ1-1, reads SQTIHQWPATLVQPVGSPLSLECTVEGTSNPNLYWYRQAAGRGLQLLFYSVGIGQISSEVPQNLSASRPQDRQFILSSKKLLLSDSGFYLCAWRERQGSEAFFGQGTRLTVV.

This chain links TRBV20-1 with TRBJ1-2; D gene unclear. The CDR3 runs 12 residues. Between the trimmed V and J ends, which lost 3 bases and 1 base, there was a span of 6 bases. Germline CDR1 reads DFQATT; CDR2 reads SNEGSKA (reference sequence). CDR3 in amino acids: CSASVLNYGYTF. CDR3 in DNA: TGCAGTGCTAGTGTTCTTAACTATGGCTACACCTTC.

Concerning this clone itself: Additional DNA sequences in this sample encode the identical CDR3. The chain combines TRBV6-5 with TRBJ1-5; no definite D call. CDR1 and CDR2 (germline): MNHEY, SVGAGI. V was shortened by 0 bases and J by 0 bases, with 3 bases between the two germline ends. The CDR3 sequence is 14 residues long. CDR3 in amino acids: CASSYSSSNQPQHF. The CDR3 bases are TGTGCCAGCAGTTACTCCTCTAGCAATCAGCCCCAGCATTTT.

To note about this clone: The junction does not match germline at one end; this may be a read error. J is TRBJ1-4 and V is TRBV2; D call uncertain. The germline CDR1 and CDR2 sequences are SNHLY and FYNNEI. The CDR3 totals 14 residues. The CDR3 DNA sequence: TGTACCAGCAGGAGGGCCTTTCAAGGTGAAAAACTGTTTTTT. Residues: CTSRRAFQGEKLFF.

This clone was seen a single time. The CDR3 bases are TGTGCCAGCTCACCACTGGGTAGCGCCTACGAGCAGTACTTC. Translation gives CASSPLGSAYEQYF. The V and J genes are TRBV18 and TRBJ2-7; a weak D match, TRBD2 (5 bases). Deletions cut 1 base from V and 2 bases from J, with 9 bases between. The CDR3 loop spans 14 amino acids. The V gene's germline CDR1 is KGHSH and CDR2 LQKENI.

V and J are TRBV19 and TRBJ2-3; no clear D gene. The CDR3 loop spans 14 amino acids. Germline V gene lookup returns CDR1 LNHDA and CDR2 SQIVND (reference sequence). V lost 7 bases and J lost 0, with 11 bases in between. The DNA of the CDR3 is TGTGCCAGTACTACGACATCTAGCACAGATACGCAGTATTTT. Amino acids: CASTTTSSTDTQYF.

The gene calls are TRBV5-8 and TRBJ1-1; no reliable D call. CDR3 length: 14 residues. Trimming removed 5 bases from V and 7 bases from J, with 18 bases in between. Germline V gene lookup returns CDR1 SGHTS and CDR2 YDEGEE. CDR3 DNA: TGTGCCAGCAGAAATGACCAAAATTGGGGTGAAGCTTTCTTT. Its translation: CASRNDQNWGEAFF.

The CDR3 DNA sequence: TGTGCCAGCAGTTTTGAAGGGTCCCGGCCCCTCCACTTT. Encoded protein: CASSFEGSRPLHF. The gene calls are TRBV12-3 or TRBV12-4 and TRBJ1-6, with D unresolved. Between the trimmed V and J ends, which lost 3 bases and 13 bases, there was a span of 13 bases. There are 13 residues in the CDR3.

This sequence joins TRBV7-9 and TRBJ1-1, with D unclear. The V end lost 5 bases, the J end lost 4 bases, and 14 bases lay between the germline ends. Germline-derived CDR1 and CDR2 are SEHNR and FQNEAQ (reference sequence). The CDR3 sequence is 14 residues long. CDR3 nucleotide sequence: TGTGCCAGCAGCCGCGGGTCCCTGGCCACTGAAGCTTTCTTT. Amino acid sequence: CASSRGSLATEAFF.

The chain uses TRBV10-2 and TRBJ1-1, with D tentatively TRBD1 (5 bases). There are 14 residues in the CDR3. Trimming left V 1 base short and J 2 bases short, with 8 bases between. Germline V CDR1 and CDR2: WSHSY, SAAADI. CDR3 loop: CASSEYGGNTEAFF. CDR3 sequence (DNA): TGCGCCAGCAGTGAGTATGGGGGTAACACTGAAGCTTTCTTT.

This clone was counted a single time. The V call is TRBV4-1, the J call TRBJ1-2; D possibly corresponds to TRBD1 (5 bases). Trimming left V 1 base short and J 4 bases short, with 19 bases between. CDR1 is MGHRA, CDR2 YSYEKL, per germline. The CDR3 is made up of 17 amino acids. The CDR3 sequence is CASSQAVQGVWGYGYTF. Here the CDR3 DNA reads TGCGCCAGCAGCCAAGCCGTTCAGGGCGTCTGGGGCTATGGCTACACCTTC.

This chain joins TRBV12-3 or TRBV12-4 and TRBJ1-2, with 7 bases identical to TRBD1. This CDR3 region has 11 residues. Unmatched junction bases numbered 2, after V lost 6 bases and J lost 7 bases. The CDR3 sequence is CASRQGGGYTF. Written as DNA, the CDR3 is TGTGCCAGCAGGCAGGGGGGTGGCTACACCTTC.

The rearrangement joins TRBV7-2 to TRBJ2-3, with a weak D call TRBD2 (6 bases). V was cut by 1 base and J by 4 bases, with 12 bases left in between. The CDR3 extends over 15 amino acids. Germline CDR1 SGHTA, CDR2 FQGNSA. The CDR3 coding sequence is TGTGCCAGCAGCTTAGAACTAGCTGGGGCAGATACGCAGTATTTT. It yields the protein CASSLELAGADTQYF.

V usage is TRBV6-5 and J usage is TRBJ1-1, with D unresolved. This CDR3 is built from 12 residues. V was shortened by 8 bases and J by 0 bases, with 7 bases between the two germline ends. Per the germline V gene, CDR1 is MNHEY and CDR2 is SVGAGI. In DNA, the CDR3 is TGTGCCAGCCACCGCATGAACACTGAAGCTTTCTTT. It translates to CASHRMNTEAFF.

V gene TRBV18 combines with J gene TRBJ1-1, with 7 bases aligning to TRBD1. V was pared by 3 bases and J by 0 bases, with 1 base of the junction left unmatched. Germline CDR1 is KGHSH and CDR2 is LQKENI. CDR3 length: 14 amino acids. Here the CDR3 DNA reads TGTGCCAGCTCACCGGACAGGATGAACACTGAAGCTTTCTTT. Translation: CASSPDRMNTEAFF.

This sequence joins TRBV28 and TRBJ1-5; unclear D gene. Between the trimmed V and J ends, which lost 3 bases and 5 bases, there was a span of 11 bases. CDR3 length equals 14 residues. Germline-derived CDR1 and CDR2 are MDHEN and SYDVKM. The CDR3, as DNA: TGTGCCAGCAGTTTCCCGCCTGGGTATCAGCCCCAGCATTTT. This gives the protein CASSFPPGYQPQHF. Supplemented by reference TRBV28 and TRBJ1-5, the full variable domain reads DVKVTQSSRYLVKRTGEKVFLECVQDMDHENMFWYRQDPGLGLRLIYFSYDVKMKEKGDIPEGYSVSREKKERFSLILESASTNQTSMYLCASSFPPGYQPQHFGDGTRLSIL.

This sequence joins TRBV7-2 and TRBJ1-3; D not certain. The germline V and J ends were trimmed by 5 bases and 0 bases, with 11 bases remaining between them. Germline values: CDR1 SGHTA, CDR2 FQGNSA. This CDR3 has 15 residues. The CDR3 coding sequence is TGTGCCAGCAGCCCTTACATGGACTCTGGAAACACCATATATTTT. This translates into CASSPYMDSGNTIYF.

V and J are TRBV19 and TRBJ2-3; D may be TRBD1 (7 bases). Deletions cut 4 bases from V and 0 bases from J, with 20 bases between. This CDR3 has 18 residues. Per the germline V gene, CDR1 is LNHDA and CDR2 is SQIVND (reference sequence). The CDR3 nucleotides read TGTGCCAGTAGTACCCTTGGAGGGGGCAGGACTAGCACAGATACGCAGTATTTT. Protein product: CASSTLGGGRTSTDTQYF.

The CDR3 DNA sequence: TGTGCCAGCAGTCCCGGGCCTAATTCACCCCTCCACTTT. It translates to CASSPGPNSPLHF. The rearrangement links TRBV6-5 to TRBJ1-6, with unresolved D. Germline V gives CDR1 MNHEY, CDR2 SVGAGI. The CDR3 spans 13 residues. V was clipped by 5 bases and J by 6 bases, with 8 bases between them.

The J gene is TRBJ1-1, the V gene TRBV28; possible D gene TRBD1, 5 bases. Trimming took 0 bases from V and 7 from J, leaving 9 bases between them. CDR3 length: 13 residues. The germline gives CDR1 MDHEN, CDR2 SYDVKM. The CDR3 nucleotides read TGTGCCAGCAGTTTATGGGAGAGGGGTGAAGCTTTCTTT. Protein: CASSLWERGEAFF.

The chain has TRBV7-8 and TRBJ2-1, with 11 nucleotides matching TRBD2. Trimming took 0 bases from V and 10 from J; bases not matched to a gene: 2. Germline V CDR1 and CDR2: SGHVS, FQNEAQ. The length of the CDR3 is 14 residues. The CDR3 DNA sequence: TGTGCCAGCAGCTTAGCGACTAGCGGGACCGAGCAGTTCTTC. Translating it yields CASSLATSGTEQFF.

This clone was counted a single time. The chain uses TRBV19 and TRBJ2-7, with 11 positions matching TRBD1. This CDR3 is built from 15 residues. The V gene end was trimmed by 7 bases and the J gene end by 5 bases; junction bases not matched to a gene: 10. Germline V CDR1 and CDR2: LNHDA, SQIVND (reference sequence). The DNA for the CDR3 is TGTGCCAGTAAGCACCGGACAGGGGGCTACGACGAGCAGTACTTC. It is translated as CASKHRTGGYDEQYF.

The CDR3: CASSEGVDRPGAFF. CDR3 nucleotide sequence: TGTGCCAGCAGTGAGGGGGTCGACAGGCCCGGAGCTTTCTTT. The V gene is TRBV6-1, the J gene TRBJ1-1, with D tentatively TRBD1 (6 bases). This CDR3 spans 14 amino acids. V was shortened by 3 bases and J by 10 bases, with 18 bases between the two germline ends. Germline values: CDR1 MNHNS, CDR2 SASEGT.